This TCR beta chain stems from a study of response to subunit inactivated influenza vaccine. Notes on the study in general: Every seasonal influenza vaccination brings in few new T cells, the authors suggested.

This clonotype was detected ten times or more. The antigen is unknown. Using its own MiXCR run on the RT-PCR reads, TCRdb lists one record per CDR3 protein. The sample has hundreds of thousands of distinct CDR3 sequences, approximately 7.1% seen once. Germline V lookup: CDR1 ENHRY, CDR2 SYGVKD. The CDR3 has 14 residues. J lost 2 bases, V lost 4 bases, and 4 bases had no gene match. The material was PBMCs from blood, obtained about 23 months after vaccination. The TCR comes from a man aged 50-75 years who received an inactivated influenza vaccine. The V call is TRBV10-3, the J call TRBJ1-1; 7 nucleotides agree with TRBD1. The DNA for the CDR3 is TGTGCCATCAGTGGGGACAGATCAAACACTGAAGCTTTCTTT. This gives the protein CAISGDRSNTEAFF.